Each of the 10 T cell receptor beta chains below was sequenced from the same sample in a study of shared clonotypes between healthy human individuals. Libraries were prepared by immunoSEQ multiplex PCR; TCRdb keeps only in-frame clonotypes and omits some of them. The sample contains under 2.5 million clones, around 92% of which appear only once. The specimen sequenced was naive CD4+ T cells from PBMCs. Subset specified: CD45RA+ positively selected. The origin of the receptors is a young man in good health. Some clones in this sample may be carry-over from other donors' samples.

The CDR3: CASSKEGPATNEKLFF. The DNA for the CDR3 is TGTGCCAGCTCCAAGGAGGGGCCTGCAACTAATGAAAAACTGTTTTTT. J is TRBJ1-4 and V is TRBV18, with D possibly being TRBD1 (5 bases). Trimming stripped 6 bases from V and 0 bases from J, with 14 bases between. This CDR3 region has 16 residues. Germline V gives CDR1 KGHSH, CDR2 LQKENI.

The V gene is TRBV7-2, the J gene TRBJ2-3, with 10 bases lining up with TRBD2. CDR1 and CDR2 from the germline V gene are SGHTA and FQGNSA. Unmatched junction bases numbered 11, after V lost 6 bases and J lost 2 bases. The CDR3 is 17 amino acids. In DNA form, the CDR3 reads TGTGCCAGCAGGTTACCTCCGGGACTAGCGCCCACAGATACGCAGTATTTT. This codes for CASRLPPGLAPTDTQYF.

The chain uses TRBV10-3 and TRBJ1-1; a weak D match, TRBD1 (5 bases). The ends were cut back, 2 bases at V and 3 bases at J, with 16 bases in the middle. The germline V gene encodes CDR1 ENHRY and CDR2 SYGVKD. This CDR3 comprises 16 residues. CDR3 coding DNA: TGTGCCATCAGTGAGCCGAATTTGACAGAGGACACTGAAGCTTTCTTT. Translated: CAISEPNLTEDTEAFF.

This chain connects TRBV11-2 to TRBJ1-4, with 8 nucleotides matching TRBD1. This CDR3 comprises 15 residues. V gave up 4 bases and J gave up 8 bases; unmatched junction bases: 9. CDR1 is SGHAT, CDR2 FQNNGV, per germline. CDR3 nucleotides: TGTGCCAGCAGCTCGAGACAGGGGTCGGGCGAAAAACTGTTTTTT. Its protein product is CASSSRQGSGEKLFF.

The CDR3 spells CAIRDRVGGENEQFF. The CDR3 DNA reads as TGTGCCATCAGGGACAGGGTCGGAGGAGAGAATGAGCAGTTCTTC. The rearrangement joins TRBV10-3 to TRBJ2-1, with TRBD1 matching 8 bases. The germline V gene has CDR1 ENHRY and CDR2 SYGVKD. With 6 bases clipped from V and 7 bases from J, the junction kept 11 bases outside the gene matches. The CDR3 spans 15 residues.

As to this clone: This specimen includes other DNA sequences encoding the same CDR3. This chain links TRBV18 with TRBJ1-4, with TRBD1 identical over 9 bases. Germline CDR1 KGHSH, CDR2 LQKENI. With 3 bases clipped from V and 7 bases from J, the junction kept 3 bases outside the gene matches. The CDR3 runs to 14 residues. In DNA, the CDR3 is TGTGCCAGCTCACCCGGGACAGGGAGTGAAAAACTGTTTTTT. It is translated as CASSPGTGSEKLFF.

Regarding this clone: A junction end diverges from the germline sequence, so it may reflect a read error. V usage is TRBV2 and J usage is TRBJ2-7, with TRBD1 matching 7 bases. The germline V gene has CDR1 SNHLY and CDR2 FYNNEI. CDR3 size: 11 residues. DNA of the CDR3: TGTGCCAGCAGTCAATACGAGACAGGGTCCTTC. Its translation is CASSQYETGSF.

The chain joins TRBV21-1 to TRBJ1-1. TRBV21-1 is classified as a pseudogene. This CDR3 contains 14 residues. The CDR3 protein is CASSKERQHTEAFF. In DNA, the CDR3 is TGTGCCAGCAGCAAAGAACGGCAGCACACTGAAGCTTTCTTT.

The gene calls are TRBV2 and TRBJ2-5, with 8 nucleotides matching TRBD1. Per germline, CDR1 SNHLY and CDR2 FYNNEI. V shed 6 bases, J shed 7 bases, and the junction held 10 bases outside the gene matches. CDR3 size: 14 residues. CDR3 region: CASREDRVQRTQYF. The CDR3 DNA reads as TGTGCCAGCAGGGAGGACAGGGTACAACGGACCCAGTACTTC. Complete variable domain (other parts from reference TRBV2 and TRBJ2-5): EPEVTQTPSHQVTQMGQEVILRCVPISNHLYFYWYRQILGQKVEFLVSFYNNEISEKSEIFDDQFSVERPDGSNFTLKIRSTKLEDSAMYFCASREDRVQRTQYFGPGTRLLVL.

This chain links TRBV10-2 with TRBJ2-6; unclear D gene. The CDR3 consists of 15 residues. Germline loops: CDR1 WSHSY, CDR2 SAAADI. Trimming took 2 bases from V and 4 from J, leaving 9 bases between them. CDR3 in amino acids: CASSEPWVGANVLTF. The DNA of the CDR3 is TGCGCCAGCAGTGAGCCGTGGGTCGGGGCCAACGTCCTGACTTTC.